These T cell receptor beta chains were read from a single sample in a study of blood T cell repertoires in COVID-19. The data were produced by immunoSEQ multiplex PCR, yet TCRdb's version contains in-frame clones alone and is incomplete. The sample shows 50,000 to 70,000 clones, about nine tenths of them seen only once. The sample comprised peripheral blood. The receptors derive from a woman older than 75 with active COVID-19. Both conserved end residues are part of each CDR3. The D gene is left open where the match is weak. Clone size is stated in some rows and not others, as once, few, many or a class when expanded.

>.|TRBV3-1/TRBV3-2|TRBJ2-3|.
CASSQELGHSSTDTQYF
TGTGCCAGCAGCCAAGAGTTGGGACACTCTAGCACAGATACGCAGTATTTT
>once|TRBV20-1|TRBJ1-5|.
CSASRGAQPQHF
TGCAGTGCTAGTAGGGGTGCTCAGCCCCAGCATTTT
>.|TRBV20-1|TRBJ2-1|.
CSASVYSGEQFF
TGCAGTGCTAGTGTGTATAGCGGAGAGCAGTTCTTC
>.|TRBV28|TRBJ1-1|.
CASSYPGAQGRTEAFF
TGTGCCAGCAGTTACCCCGGCGCACAGGGACGGACTGAAGCTTTCTTT
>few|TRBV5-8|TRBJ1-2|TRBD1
CASSLEGYGTGGDGYTF
TGTGCCAGCAGCCTGGAGGGGTACGGGACAGGGGGCGATGGCTACACCTTC
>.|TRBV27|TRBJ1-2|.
CASSPRPTSNYGYTF
TGTGCCAGCAGCCCTAGACCGACTTCTAACTATGGCTACACCTTC
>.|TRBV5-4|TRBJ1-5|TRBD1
CASSDRGRGNQPQHF
TGTGCCAGCAGCGACAGGGGGCGAGGCAATCAGCCCCAGCATTTT
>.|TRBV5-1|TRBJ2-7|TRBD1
CASSPDRGHYYEQYF
TGCGCCAGCAGCCCGGACAGGGGGCACTACTACGAGCAGTACTTC
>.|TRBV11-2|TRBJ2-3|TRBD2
CASSLEGGGTQYF
TGTGCCAGCAGCTTAGAGGGCGGGGGTACGCAGTATTTT
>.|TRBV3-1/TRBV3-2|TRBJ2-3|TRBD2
CASSFTASGPTDTQYF
TGTGCCAGCAGCTTTACCGCTAGCGGACCCACAGATACGCAGTATTTT
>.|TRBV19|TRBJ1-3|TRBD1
CASSSSGTGIRNTIYF
TGTGCCAGTAGTAGTTCCGGGACAGGGATTAGAAACACCATATATTTT
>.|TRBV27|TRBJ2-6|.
CASAFDSSGANVLTF
TGTGCCAGCGCTTTCGACAGCTCTGGGGCCAACGTCCTGACTTTC
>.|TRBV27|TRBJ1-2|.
CASSPFSLQGNYGYTF
TGTGCCAGCAGTCCTTTCTCCCTTCAGGGGAACTATGGCTACACCTTC
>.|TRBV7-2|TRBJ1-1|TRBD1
CASSSRQGGNTEAFF
TGTGCCAGCAGCTCTCGACAGGGGGGGAACACTGAAGCTTTCTTT
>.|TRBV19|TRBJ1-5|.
CASSPAINQPQHF
TGTGCCAGTAGCCCTGCGATCAATCAGCCCCAGCATTTT
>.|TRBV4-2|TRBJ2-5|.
CASSQDNQETQYF
TGTGCCAGCAGCCAAGATAACCAAGAGACCCAGTACTTC
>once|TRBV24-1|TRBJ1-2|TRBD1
CATSGWGQGEDYGYTF
TGTGCCACCAGTGGCTGGGGACAGGGGGAAGACTATGGCTACACCTTC
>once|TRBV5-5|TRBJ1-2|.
CASSSTGTAFTYGYTF
TGTGCCAGCAGTAGCACAGGGACCGCATTTACCTATGGCTACACCTTC
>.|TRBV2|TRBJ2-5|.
CASTFSRGASQETQYF
TGTGCCAGCACTTTCTCCCGGGGGGCCTCCCAAGAGACCCAGTACTTC
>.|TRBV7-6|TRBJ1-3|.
CASSGIPGHRTSAGNTIYF
TGTGCCAGCAGCGGGATACCGGGACATCGCACCTCTGCTGGAAACACCATATATTTT
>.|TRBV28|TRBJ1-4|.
CASSFRAGSSTNEKLFF
TGTGCCAGCAGTTTTAGGGCCGGGAGCTCAACTAATGAAAAACTGTTTTTT
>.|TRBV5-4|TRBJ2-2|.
CASSLKFGVRGYTGELFF
TGTGCCAGCAGCCTGAAGTTTGGGGTCAGGGGCTACACCGGGGAGCTGTTTTTT
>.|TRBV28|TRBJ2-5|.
CASSLNPGNKETQYF
TGTGCCAGCTCCCTAAACCCGGGGAACAAAGAGACCCAGTACTTC
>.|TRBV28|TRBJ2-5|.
CASSLRLAQETQYF
TGTGCCAGCAGTTTAAGGCTAGCTCAAGAGACCCAGTACTTC
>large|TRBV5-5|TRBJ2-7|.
CASTQGGDEQYF
TGTGCCAGCACCCAAGGGGGGGACGAGCAGTACTTC
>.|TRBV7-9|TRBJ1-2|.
CASSSQGTWVGGNGYTF
TGTGCCAGCAGCTCCCAGGGCACGTGGGTGGGCGGTAATGGCTACACCTTC
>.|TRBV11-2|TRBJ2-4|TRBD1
CASSLGQENIQYF
TGTGCCAGCAGCCTAGGACAGGAAAACATTCAGTACTTC
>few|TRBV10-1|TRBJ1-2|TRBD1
CASSSGTGPYGYTF
TGCGCCAGCAGCTCCGGGACAGGCCCTTATGGCTACACCTTC
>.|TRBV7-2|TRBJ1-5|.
CASSVDSSNQPQHF
TGTGCCAGCAGCGTTGACAGTAGCAATCAGCCCCAGCATTTT
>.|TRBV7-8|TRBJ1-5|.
CASSSYRVPSNQPQHF
TGTGCCAGCAGCTCCTACAGGGTCCCTAGCAATCAGCCCCAGCATTTT
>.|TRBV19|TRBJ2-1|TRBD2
CASKPGLAAYNEQFF
TGTGCCAGTAAACCGGGACTAGCGGCATACAATGAGCAGTTCTTC
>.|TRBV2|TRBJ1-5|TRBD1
CASSGNPGGINQPQHF
TGTGCCAGCAGTGGAAACCCAGGGGGAATCAATCAGCCCCAGCATTTT
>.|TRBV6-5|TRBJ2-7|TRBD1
CASRKPRGSVGEQYF
TGTGCCAGCAGGAAGCCCAGGGGGTCCGTCGGCGAGCAGTACTTC
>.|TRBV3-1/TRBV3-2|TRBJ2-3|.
CASSPRGAGTDTQYF
TGTGCCAGCAGCCCACGGGGGGCGGGCACAGATACGCAGTATTTT
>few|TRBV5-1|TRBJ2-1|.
CASSVGVPGNEQFF
TGCGCCAGCAGCGTCGGGGTTCCGGGGAATGAGCAGTTCTTC
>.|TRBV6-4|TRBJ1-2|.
CASSVPSTGSGTDGYTF
TGTGCCAGCAGTGTTCCCTCCACAGGGTCCGGTACCGATGGCTACACCTTC
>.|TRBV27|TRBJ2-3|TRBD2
CASSPLGLAGGNRDTQYF
TGTGCCAGCAGTCCCCTCGGACTAGCGGGAGGCAACAGGGATACGCAGTATTTT
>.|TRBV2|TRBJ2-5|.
CASSWSGETQYF
TGTGCCAGCAGTTGGTCAGGGGAGACCCAGTACTTC